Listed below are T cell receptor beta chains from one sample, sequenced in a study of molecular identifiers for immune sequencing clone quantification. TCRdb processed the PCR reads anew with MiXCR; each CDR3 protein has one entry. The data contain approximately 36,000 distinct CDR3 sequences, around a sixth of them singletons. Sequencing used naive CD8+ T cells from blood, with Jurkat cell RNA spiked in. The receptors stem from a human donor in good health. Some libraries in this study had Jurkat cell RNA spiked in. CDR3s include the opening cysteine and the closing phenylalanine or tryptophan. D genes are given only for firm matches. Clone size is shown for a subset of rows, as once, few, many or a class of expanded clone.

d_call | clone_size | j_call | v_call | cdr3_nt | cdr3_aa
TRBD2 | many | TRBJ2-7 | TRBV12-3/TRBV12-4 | TGTGCCAGCAGTGTCGGACTAGGCCCTGACGAGCAGTACTTC | CASSVGLGPDEQYF
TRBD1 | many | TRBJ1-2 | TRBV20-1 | TGCAGTGCTAGCGGGACAGGGTATGGCTACACCTTC | CSASGTGYGYTF
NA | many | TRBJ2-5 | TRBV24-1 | TGTGCCACCAGTGATTGGCAGCAAGAGACCCAGTACTTC | CATSDWQQETQYF
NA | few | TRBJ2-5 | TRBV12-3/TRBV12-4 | TGTGCCAGCAGTTTTACGTTGTCAGGGCGACGAGAGACCCAGTACTTC | CASSFTLSGRRETQYF
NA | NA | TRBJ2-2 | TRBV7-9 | TGTGCCAGCAGCATCGGGACCCGCGCGTCCCCCGGGGAGCTGTTTTTT | CASSIGTRASPGELFF
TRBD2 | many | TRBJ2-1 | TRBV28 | TGTGCCAGCAGTCCGAGACTAGCCTCACCCTACAATGAGCAGTTCTTC | CASSPRLASPYNEQFF
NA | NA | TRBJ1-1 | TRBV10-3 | TGTGCCATCTCAGGTCCCCCGGGGATGAACACTGAAGCTTTCTTT | CAISGPPGMNTEAFF
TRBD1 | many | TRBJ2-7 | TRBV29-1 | TGCAGCGTTGAAGGGGGGGACAGGGACGACGAGCAGTACTTC | CSVEGGDRDDEQYF
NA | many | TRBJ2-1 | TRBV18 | TGTGCCAGCTCACCGCCCTCTCAGACAGAGCAGTTCTTC | CASSPPSQTEQFF
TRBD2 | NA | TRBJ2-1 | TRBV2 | TGTGCCAGCGCCGAACCAGCGGGAGCGAGCAATGAGCAGTTCTTC | CASAEPAGASNEQFF